Following are 5 T cell receptor beta chains from one sample sequenced in a study of blood T cells in healthy people across ages. Then a second PCR, running about 7 to 11 cycles, was carried out with a sample-barcoded 5' primer and a J-beta primer mix. One entry per CDR3 protein results from TCRdb running MiXCR on the 5' RACE reads. In the table there are roughly 1,500,000 distinct CDR3 sequences, roughly 30% of which are singletons. Sequencing used blood. These receptors came from a woman aged 25 to 39 in good health.

V gene TRBV4-1 combines with J gene TRBJ1-2; D remains unclear. CDR3 length equals 15 residues. V was trimmed by 1 base and J by 3 bases, leaving 12 bases between them. Germline V gene sequence: CDR1 MGHRA, CDR2 YSYEKL. The CDR3 is CASSQGRGWDYGYTF. The CDR3 coding sequence is TGCGCCAGCAGCCAAGGCCGAGGTTGGGACTATGGCTACACCTTC.

The chain uses TRBV2 and TRBJ2-1; 11 bases match TRBD2. The V and J ends lost 2 bases and 6 bases, in that order; junction bases with no gene match: 6. The CDR3 length is 16 residues. Germline CDR1 SNHLY, CDR2 FYNNEI. CDR3 bases: TGTGCCAGCAGTGAACTCAGACTAGCGGGAAGCAATGAGCAGTTCTTC. As protein: CASSELRLAGSNEQFF.

The CDR3 DNA sequence: TGCACCAGCAGCCAAGATCAGGGGCGGACTAATGAAAAACTGTTTTTT. Amino acids: CTSSQDQGRTNEKLFF. The chain has TRBV1 and TRBJ1-4; the table names TRBD1, a call not compared with the DNA. TRBV1 is a recognized pseudogene. The CDR3 loop spans 16 amino acids.

In its sample, this clonotype was seen many times. CDR3: CSARDGRGTYEQYF. CDR3 sequence (DNA): TGCAGTGCTAGAGATGGGAGGGGCACCTACGAGCAGTACTTC. This chain joins TRBV20-1 and TRBJ2-7, with 7 bases lining up with TRBD2. The germline V gene encodes CDR1 DFQATT and CDR2 SNEGSKA (reference sequence). V shed 0 bases, J shed 2 bases, and the junction held 4 bases outside the gene matches. CDR3 length: 14 amino acids.

The chain employs TRBV20-1 and TRBJ2-1, with D hard to call. The CDR3 loop spans 12 amino acids. Germline assignment: CDR1 DFQATT and CDR2 SNEGSKA (reference sequence). Trimming cost V 5 bases and J 6 bases, with 11 bases left between them. This chain's CDR3 is CSAPRRGNEQFF. CDR3 DNA: TGCAGTGCTCCCAGGCGCGGCAATGAGCAGTTCTTC.